Below are 7 T cell receptor beta chains sequenced from a single sample in a study of beta chain features in type 1 diabetes. Expressed TCRB transcripts were sequenced, since all the RNA that had been isolated was reverse transcribed. Sequencing was performed with immunoSEQ multiplex PCR; in TCRdb, only in-frame clones are kept and a portion is missing. The sample shows about 160,000 clones, approximately 9.9% of them seen only once. Sequences were obtained from central memory CD4+ T cells from blood. These receptors came from a young woman in good health.

This clone was observed a few times. The chain combines TRBV5-1 with TRBJ1-5; D unresolved. The CDR3 runs 14 residues. V lost 2 bases to trimming and J lost 5 bases, with 11 bases between them. CDR1 and CDR2 (germline): SGHRS, YFSETQ. The CDR3 sequence is CASSFEGPHQPQHF. CDR3 in DNA: TGCGCCAGCAGCTTCGAGGGCCCTCATCAGCCCCAGCATTTT.

CDR3 coding DNA: TGTGCCAGCAGCCCCGGGGGGCGTAGCACAGATACGCAGTATTTT. This encodes CASSPGGRSTDTQYF. The chain carries TRBV7-9 and TRBJ2-3, with D maybe TRBD2 (7 bases). This CDR3 contains 15 residues. Germline lookup yields CDR1 SEHNR and CDR2 FQNEAQ (reference sequence). V was cut by 5 bases and J by 0 bases, with 12 bases left in between.

CDR3 nucleotide sequence: TGCGCCAGCAGCCCCCCGGACAGGAACACTGAAGCTTTCTTT. It specifies CASSPPDRNTEAFF. The chain couples TRBV4-1 to TRBJ1-1; TRBD1 might be the D (6 bases). The CDR3 runs to 14 residues. Germline assignment: CDR1 MGHRA and CDR2 YSYEKL. V lost 4 bases and J lost 1, with 10 bases in between.

The chain is built from TRBV7-9 and TRBJ2-3, with D tentatively TRBD2 (6 bases). The CDR3 totals 15 residues. Germline V gene sequence: CDR1 SEHNR, CDR2 FQNEAQ (reference sequence). V lost 2 bases and J lost 4, with 13 bases in between. The CDR3 DNA follows: TGTGCCAGCAGCTTAACGTCGGGAGTGTCAGATACGCAGTATTTT. Its translation: CASSLTSGVSDTQYF.

The V call is TRBV2, the J call TRBJ1-5, with D perhaps matching TRBD1 (5 bases). CDR3 size: 14 residues. Germline-derived CDR1 and CDR2 are SNHLY and FYNNEI. The germline V and J ends were trimmed by 3 bases and 1 base, with 7 bases remaining between them. This CDR3 reads CASSDRVSNQPQHF. The CDR3 DNA reads TGTGCCAGCAGTGACAGGGTGAGCAATCAGCCCCAGCATTTT.

The chain has TRBV18 and TRBJ2-7, with TRBD2 identical over 11 bases. Germline values: CDR1 KGHSH, CDR2 LQKENI. CDR3 length: 15 residues. Losses at the gene ends were 3 bases for V and 3 bases for J; bases not matched to a gene: 4. Written as DNA, the CDR3 is TGTGCCAGCTCACCGGGGACTAGCGGAGACTACGAGCAGTACTTC. As protein: CASSPGTSGDYEQYF.

This rearrangement joins TRBV28 to TRBJ2-1; D uncertain. The CDR3 is 16 amino acids. Germline assignment: CDR1 MDHEN and CDR2 SYDVKM. V dropped 4 bases and J dropped 3 bases, with 16 bases sitting between them. This chain's CDR3 is CASSSPSSGLYNEQFF. CDR3 coding DNA: TGTGCCAGCAGTTCCCCTAGTAGTGGTCTCTACAATGAGCAGTTCTTC.